This entry lists 24 T cell receptor beta chains sequenced from one sample in a study of regulatory T cells in long-lasting Graves disease. Arm-PCR with iRepertoire HTBI primers amplified the CDR3 regions for these TCR beta libraries. A single record per CDR3 protein comes from TCRdb applying MiXCR to the multiplex PCR reads. The sample consists of roughly 380,000 distinct CDR3 sequences, around a sixth of them appearing once. The time point was: newly diagnosed GD, antithyroid drugs for less than 3 months. TCR sequences were obtained from RNA taken from PBMCs. Sequencing was performed on peripheral blood mononuclear cells (PBMCs), taken at new diagnosis, from a patient treated with antithyroid drugs. These TCRs come from a female donor with Graves disease.

The chain links TRBV7-3 to TRBJ2-1; 13 nucleotides agree with TRBD2. Germline V gene sequence: CDR1 SGHTA, CDR2 FQGTGA. CDR3 length: 18 residues. V lost 5 bases to trimming and J lost 1 base; unmatched junction nucleotides: 8. This chain's CDR3 is CASSPWTSGSWSYNEQFF. The CDR3 DNA sequence: TGTGCCAGCAGCCCTTGGACTAGCGGGAGTTGGTCCTACAATGAGCAGTTCTTC. Full variable domain (remainder filled in from reference TRBV7-3 and TRBJ2-1): GAGVSQTPSNKVTEKGKYVELRCDPISGHTALYWYRQSLGQGPEFLIYFQGTGAADDSGLPNDRFFAVRPEGSVSTLKIQRTERGDSAVYLCASSPWTSGSWSYNEQFFGPGTRLTVL.

This clonotype was counted between two and nine times. V gene TRBV2 combines with J gene TRBJ1-3; 9 bases align to TRBD1. In germline, CDR1 is SNHLY, CDR2 FYNNEI. Germline trimming cut 11 bases from V and 4 bases from J; bases unmatched to any gene: 15. This CDR3 spans 16 amino acids. The CDR3 loop reads CAGGQGGSGAGNTIYF. In DNA form, the CDR3 reads TGTGCCGGGGGACAGGGAGGCTCTGGGGCCGGAAACACCATATATTTT.

V and J are TRBV2 and TRBJ1-5; 9 bases are shared with TRBD1. Germline V gene lookup returns CDR1 SNHLY and CDR2 FYNNEI. V shed 7 bases, J shed 3 bases, and the junction held 4 bases outside the gene matches. The CDR3 is 14 amino acids. The CDR3 spells CASNGQGINQPQHF. CDR3 DNA: TGTGCCAGCAACGGACAGGGGATCAATCAGCCCCAGCATTTT.

This clonotype has ten or more counts. This chain joins TRBV6-1 and TRBJ2-1, with 11 bases that match TRBD2. Germline assignment: CDR1 MNHNS and CDR2 SASEGT. With 6 bases clipped from V and 4 bases from J, the junction kept 11 bases outside the gene matches. The length of the CDR3 is 17 residues. The CDR3 reads CASRQRGLAELYNEQFF. In DNA form, the CDR3 reads TGTGCCAGCAGGCAAAGGGGACTAGCGGAGTTGTACAATGAGCAGTTCTTC.

The sample holds many counts of this clonotype. The chain couples TRBV27 to TRBJ2-2, with 9 positions matching TRBD1. The trim removed 0 bases at V and 5 bases at J, leaving 7 bases unmatched. The CDR3 sequence is 17 residues long. Germline CDR1 MNHEY, CDR2 SMNVEV (reference sequence). CDR3 coding DNA: TGTGCCAGCAGTTTATCCGTGACAGGGGGTTGGACCGGGGAGCTGTTTTTT. Translating it yields CASSLSVTGGWTGELFF.

This clonotype was observed a single time. Given the absence of the conserved phenylalanine or tryptophan at the CDR3 end, a read error is likely. Because the CDR3's place on the DNA is in doubt, the DNA is left out and the CDR3 is given as listed by TCRdb. This chain joins TRBV27 and TRBJ2-4; the D segment call TRBD1 is taken from the table without a DNA check. With termini counted, the CDR3 has 17 amino acids. Per germline, CDR1 MNHEY and CDR2 SMNVEV (reference sequence). CDR3 loop: CASSLNGQFPHEQYFGP.

In this sample, this clonotype turned up many times. V and J are TRBV6-1 and TRBJ1-5; 7 positions agree with TRBD1. Trimming removed 4 bases from V and 0 bases from J; junction bases left unmatched: 6. The germline CDR1 and CDR2 sequences are MNHNS and SASEGT. The CDR3 runs to 16 residues. CDR3 sequence reads: CASSGQGFYSNQPQHF. The CDR3 DNA reads TGTGCCAGCAGTGGACAGGGCTTTTATAGCAATCAGCCCCAGCATTTT.

This clonotype was seen many times. The chain has TRBV20-1 and TRBJ2-3; 10 positions match TRBD2. Germline V gene lookup returns CDR1 DFQATT and CDR2 SNEGSKA (reference sequence). The junction had 14 bases not matched to a gene; V was cut back by 5 bases and J by 6 bases. The length of the CDR3 is 16 residues. This chain's CDR3 is CSARRPGGSGGDTQYF. The CDR3 bases are TGCAGTGCTCGCCGACCGGGGGGTAGCGGGGGGGATACGCAGTATTTT.

This clonotype occurred many times. The chain couples TRBV28 to TRBJ1-2; tentative D call: TRBD1 (5 bases). The V and J ends lost 5 bases and 6 bases respectively, with 10 bases between them. The CDR3 is 12 amino acids. CDR1 is MDHEN and CDR2 is SYDVKM in the germline V gene. CDR3 in DNA: TGTGCCAGCAGTAACGAGGGGCATGGCTACACCTTC. This gives the protein CASSNEGHGYTF.

In this sample, this clonotype turned up many times. The CDR3 region is CASSLDRHDEQFF. CDR3 sequence (DNA): TGTGCCAGCAGCCTAGACAGGCATGATGAGCAGTTCTTC. The rearrangement links TRBV7-9 to TRBJ2-1, with a tentative D call TRBD1 (6 bases). CDR1 and CDR2 from the germline V gene are SEHNR and FQNEAQ (reference sequence). The CDR3 totals 13 residues. V lost 5 bases and J lost 8, with 13 bases in between.

The chain links TRBV4-2 to TRBJ2-3; D could derive from TRBD1 or TRBD2 (6 bases each). The CDR3 has 19 residues. The germline V and J ends were trimmed by 1 base and 2 bases, with 22 bases remaining between them. The germline CDR1 and CDR2 sequences are LGHNA and YNFKEQ. DNA of the CDR3: TGTGCCAGCAGCCAAGGGGGGGCAGGGGCCCTCCGATCCACAGATACGCAGTATTTT. It is translated as CASSQGGAGALRSTDTQYF.

This clonotype was seen ten or more times. The J gene is TRBJ2-5, the V gene TRBV27, with TRBD1 as a possible D gene (6 bases). TRBJ2-1 explains the end of the DNA better; the J call may be wrong. The germline gives CDR1 MNHEY, CDR2 SMNVEV (reference sequence). The CDR3 has 13 amino acids. The CDR3: CASATTGWNEQFF. The CDR3 DNA reads as TGTGCCAGCGCGACTACAGGGTGGAATGAGCAGTTCTTC.

This clonotype was seen at least ten times. This sequence joins TRBV4-1 and TRBJ1-4; D might be TRBD1 (5 bases). CDR3 size: 18 residues. Germline V CDR1 and CDR2: MGHRA, YSYEKL. Deletions cut 3 bases from V and 3 bases from J, with 20 bases between. The CDR3 nucleotides are TGCGCCAGCAGCCACGCAGGGACTGTGGGAATGGCTAATGAAAAACTGTTTTTT. It specifies CASSHAGTVGMANEKLFF.

Ten or more counts support this clonotype. The V call is TRBV12-5, the J call TRBJ1-1; tentative D call: TRBD1 (6 bases). Trimming took 2 bases from V and 5 from J, leaving 18 bases between them. Germline CDR1 reads LGHNT; CDR2 reads FRNRAP. CDR3 length: 16 amino acids. Here the CDR3 DNA reads TGTGCTAGTGGTTTGCCCCCCGGGGGGGCTGGGACTGAAGCTTTCTTT. Translation: CASGLPPGGAGTEAFF.

This clonotype was picked up many times. The chain has TRBV12-3 or TRBV12-4 and TRBJ2-3, with D hard to call. This CDR3 comprises 16 residues. V shed 1 base and J shed 0 bases, with 11 bases lying between them. CDR3 loop: CASSLGEGISTDTQYF. The DNA for the CDR3 is TGTGCCAGCAGTTTAGGAGAAGGGATTAGCACAGATACGCAGTATTTT.

This clonotype was counted between two and nine times. The chain is built from TRBV29-1 and TRBJ2-1, with 9 bases identical to TRBD1. CDR1 is SQVTM and CDR2 is ANQGSEA in the germline V gene. After removal of 8 bases from V and 13 bases from J, the junction contained 9 bases not matched to a gene. CDR3 size: 11 residues. Here the CDR3 DNA reads TGCAGCCCCAGCACAGGGGGCGTTCAGTTCTTC. Amino acid sequence: CSPSTGGVQFF.

The rearrangement links TRBV12-3 or TRBV12-4 to TRBJ2-1; 8 bases align to TRBD1. V lost 5 bases to trimming and J lost 10 bases; unmatched junction nucleotides: 13. The CDR3 spans 15 residues. CDR3 protein: CASSLSSGTGKEQFF. As DNA, the CDR3 is TGTGCCAGCAGTCTATCCTCCGGGACAGGAAAGGAGCAGTTCTTC.

This clonotype was counted ten times or more. V is TRBV2 and J is TRBJ2-6; D ambiguous. The ends were cut back, 8 bases at V and 4 bases at J, with 12 bases in the middle. This CDR3 is built from 14 residues. CDR1 SNHLY and CDR2 FYNNEI come from the germline V gene. CDR3 bases: TGTGCCAGCCACCCTATTCCGGGGGCCAACGTCCTGACTTTC. Translating gives CASHPIPGANVLTF.

This clonotype was found many times. The J gene is TRBJ2-1, the V gene TRBV5-1; D unclear. The CDR3 contains 11 residues. Looked up from germline, CDR1 is SGHRS and CDR2 is YFSETQ. Trimming took off 5 bases at V and 8 bases at J, with 8 bases between the two ends. The CDR3 region is CASSNGDEQFF. In nucleotides, the CDR3 is TGCGCCAGCAGTAACGGCGATGAGCAGTTCTTC.

This clonotype showed up many times. The chain has TRBV28 and TRBJ2-5; either TRBD1 or TRBD2 may supply D (6 bases each). The CDR3 is 16 amino acids. V was cut by 5 bases and J by 0 bases, with 16 bases left in between. In germline, CDR1 is MDHEN, CDR2 SYDVKM. CDR3 in DNA: TGTGCCAGCAGTGAACACAGGGAGGTTTACCAAGAGACCCAGTACTTC. Its translation is CASSEHREVYQETQYF.

This clonotype was picked up many times. The chain employs TRBV7-2 and TRBJ2-3; the D is unclear. CDR3 size: 13 residues. Germline V gene data show CDR1 as SGHTA and CDR2 as FQGNSA. The germline V and J ends were trimmed by 5 bases and 6 bases, with 12 bases remaining between them. As DNA, the CDR3 is TGTGCCAGCAGCCCCGAGAGCTGGGATACGCAGTATTTT. Translated: CASSPESWDTQYF.

This clonotype came up a few times. This chain links TRBV19 with TRBJ2-1; 7 positions match TRBD2. The germline gives CDR1 LNHDA, CDR2 SQIVND (reference sequence). The CDR3 sequence is 15 residues long. Losses at the gene ends were 5 bases for V and 5 bases for J; bases not matched to a gene: 9. The CDR3 DNA sequence: TGTGCCAGTAGTTACAACGGGGGGAGGAACAATGAGCAGTTCTTC. Its protein product is CASSYNGGRNNEQFF.

This clonotype was seen many times. This rearrangement joins TRBV7-9 to TRBJ1-2; D is perhaps TRBD1 (5 bases). Germline assignment: CDR1 SEHNR and CDR2 FQNEAQ (reference sequence). The ends were cut back, 5 bases at V and 6 bases at J, with 16 bases in the middle. The CDR3 sequence is 14 residues long. CDR3 bases: TGTGCCAGCAGCCGCTCACCGGAAGGGGATGGCTACACCTTC. As protein: CASSRSPEGDGYTF.

This clonotype was recorded many times. This chain joins TRBV20-1 and TRBJ2-1, with D perhaps matching TRBD1 (5 bases). Germline CDR1 DFQATT, CDR2 SNEGSKA (reference sequence). V lost 3 bases and J lost 2, with 14 bases in between. The CDR3 has 15 residues. CDR3 loop: CSASWSSTAYNEQFF. The CDR3 DNA is TGCAGTGCTAGTTGGTCATCGACAGCCTACAATGAGCAGTTCTTC.